The clone carrying this TCR beta chain was detected a few times. Its specificity is unknown. The PCR ran on 60 Vbeta and 13 Jbeta primers. TCRdb's table, derived via immunoSEQ multiplex PCR, lists solely in-frame clones and lacks some. The sample gives roughly 110,000 clones, 73% of which show up once; 7.8% is in the top ten. The data belong to a study of cytomegalovirus exposure and HLA in healthy donors. CDR3 length equals 11 residues. V dropped 5 bases and J dropped 7 bases, with 9 bases sitting between them. Germline CDR1 is SEHNR and CDR2 is FQNEAQ (reference sequence). The study, taken as a whole, reports: Excluded: some indistinguishable V segments such as TRBV6-2 and TRBV6-3.

The clonotype was recovered from a man aged 25 to 45 in good health and CMV-seronegative. Specimen: PBMCs. The chain links TRBV7-9 to TRBJ2-7; D ambiguous. The CDR3 protein is CASSPGGEQYF. Here the CDR3 DNA reads TGTGCCAGCAGCCCGGGTGGGGAGCAGTACTTC.